The 2 T cell receptor beta chains below all came from one sample that was sequenced in a study of PD-L1 blockade in urothelial cancer. The time point: pretreatment peripheral blood. Some clones are missing from TCRdb's copy, which holds only in-frame ones; the method was immunoSEQ multiplex PCR. The sample has roughly 47,000 clones, 75% to 85% seen once. This material consisted of PBMCs, taken around atezolizumab (anti-PD-L1) treatment. These receptors all come from a man in his 70s with urothelial cancer.

The chain has TRBV11-1 and TRBJ2-7, with 11 bases fitting TRBD2. The CDR3 has 15 residues. Germline assignment: CDR1 SGHAT and CDR2 FQDESV (reference sequence). The V gene end was trimmed by 5 bases and the J gene end by 2 bases; junction bases not matched to a gene: 5. The CDR3 loop is CASSPRTSGPYEQYF. Here the CDR3 DNA reads TGTGCCAGCAGCCCCCGGACTAGCGGGCCCTACGAGCAGTACTTC. Based on the CDR3 plus reference TRBV11-1 and TRBJ2-7, the full variable domain is EAEVAQSPRYKITEKSQAVAFWCDPISGHATLYWYRQILGQGPELLVQFQDESVVDDSQLPKDRFSAERLKGVDSTLKIQPAELGDSAMYLCASSPRTSGPYEQYFGPGTRLTVT.

J is TRBJ2-7 and V is TRBV30; 8 nucleotides line up with TRBD1. The CDR3 loop spans 13 amino acids. Germline CDR1 is GTSNPN and CDR2 is SVGIG (reference sequence). Trimming cost V 2 bases and J 5 bases; bases outside gene matches: 5. In nucleotides, the CDR3 is TGTGCCTGGAGTCGGACAGGGTACGACGAGCAGTACTTC. It codes for CAWSRTGYDEQYF.